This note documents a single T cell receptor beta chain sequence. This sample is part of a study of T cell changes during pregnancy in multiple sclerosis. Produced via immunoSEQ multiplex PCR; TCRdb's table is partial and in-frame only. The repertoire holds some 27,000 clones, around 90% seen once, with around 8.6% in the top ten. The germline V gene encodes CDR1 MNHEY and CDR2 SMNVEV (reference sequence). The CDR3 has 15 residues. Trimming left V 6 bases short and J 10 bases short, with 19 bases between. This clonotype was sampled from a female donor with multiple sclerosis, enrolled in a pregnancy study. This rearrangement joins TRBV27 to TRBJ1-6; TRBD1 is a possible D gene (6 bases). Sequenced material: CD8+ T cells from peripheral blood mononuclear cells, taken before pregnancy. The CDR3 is CASSRAEQGWSPLHF. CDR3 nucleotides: TGTGCCAGCAGCCGGGCCGAACAGGGATGGTCACCCCTCCACTTT.